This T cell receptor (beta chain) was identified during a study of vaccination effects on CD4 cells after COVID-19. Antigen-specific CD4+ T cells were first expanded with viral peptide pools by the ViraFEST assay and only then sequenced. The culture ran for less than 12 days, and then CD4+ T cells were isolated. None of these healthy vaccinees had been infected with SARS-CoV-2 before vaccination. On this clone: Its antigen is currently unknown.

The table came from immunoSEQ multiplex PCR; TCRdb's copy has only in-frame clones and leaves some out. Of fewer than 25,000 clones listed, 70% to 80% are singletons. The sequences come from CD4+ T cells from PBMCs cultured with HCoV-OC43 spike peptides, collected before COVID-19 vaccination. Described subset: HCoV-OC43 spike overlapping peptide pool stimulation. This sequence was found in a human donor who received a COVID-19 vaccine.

CDR3 amino acids: CASARTSTLEAFF. In nucleotides, the CDR3 is TGCGCCAGCGCTAGAACAAGTACCCTCGAAGCTTTCTTT. This rearrangement joins TRBV10-1 to TRBJ1-1, with unresolved D. Germline values: CDR1 WNHNN, CDR2 SYGVQD (reference sequence). The ends were cut back, 8 bases at V and 8 bases at J, with 18 bases in the middle. The CDR3 is 13 residues long.